This T cell receptor beta chain is drawn from a study of blood T cell repertoires in COVID-19 (dated by TCRdb to 2018 to 2021). Regarding the research as a whole: The collaborator samples originated in the United States, Italy and Spain and spanned the acute and convalescent phases of COVID-19. The prospective study material was composed of cDNA or gDNA derived from T cells, B-cell-depleted T cells, or PBMCs. Deeply sampled blood TCRbeta repertoires from subjects exposed to, actively infected with, or recovered from COVID-19 were included in the dataset. The repertoires were released in a freely available public database meant as a resource for research on the immune response to SARS-CoV-2. The samples were drawn from the first 160 participants of the ongoing ImmuneRACE study and from some 1,300 subjects provided by 6 global collaborators. The sample metadata nearly always contained a de-identified subject ID, COVID-19 status, age in years and sex. HLA class I and class II types, where available, came from metadata supplied by the sample provider rather than from assay-based typing.

Results and caveats for the whole study, not just this receptor: The quantity of clinical and demographic metadata differed by source and by participant and was supplied without curation.

TCRbeta CDR3 regions were amplified from genomic DNA by means of the immunoSEQ Assay, a bias-controlled multiplex PCR. From the authors' description of their analysis: Nucleated cell counts per sample were estimated from amplification of reference gene primers within the assay. To quantify the absolute abundance of each unique TCRbeta CDR3 rearrangement, sequence reads were collapsed and filtered. Productive Simpson clonality was computed per sample as the square root of Simpson's diversity index over productive rearrangements. Imported from immuneACCESS, the table was reduced by TCRdb to in-frame sequences with V and J called. These copies leave out some clones; in studies compared against another copy, an unresolved V gene accounts for under half, and the cause of the remainder is not known. The V and J calls and clone size come from that table; D and trimming were worked out from the DNA. This sample is represented by about 140,000 clones; around 83% of them were singletons. The ten largest clones add up to about 2.8% of the sample.

Whole blood was collected in K2EDTA tubes by collaborating institutions according to the institutions' own protocols. For TCRbeta analysis, collaborators shipped samples in one of three forms: frozen whole blood, isolated PBMCs, or DNA extracted from either of those sample types. There are 18 amino acids in the CDR3, from cysteine to phenylalanine inclusive. This entry keeps only the CDR3 DNA: 54 bases, framed from base 1. After removal of 4 bases from V and 1 base from J, the junction retains 12 bases not matched to a gene. CDR1 and CDR2, looked up from the germline V gene, are SGHRS and YFSETQ. This clone has more than one count but fewer than ten. No antigen is known for it. One base away there is no much larger clone; base qualities are not given.

The receptor was isolated from a human donor with acute or convalescent COVID-19. The donor label of this sample is uncertain. The sequence is built from TRBV5-1 and TRBJ1-1; TRBD1 matches 11 bases in the middle. The source material was peripheral blood. This receptor carries the CDR3 CASSVKDRGRGPNTEAFF. At the DNA level, the sequence is TGCGCCAGCAGCGTAAAGGACAGGGGGCGAGGGCCGAACACTGAAGCTTTCTTT. Here the CDR3 is joined to the reference TRBV5-1 and TRBJ1-1 genes, and the full variable domain is: KAGVTQTPRYLIKTRGQQVTLSCSPISGHRSVSWYQQTPGQGLQFLFEYFSETQRNKGNFPGRFSGRQFSNSRSEMNVSTLELGDSALYLCASSVKDRGRGPNTEAFFGQGTRLTVV.